The clone carrying this TCR beta chain was counted ten times or more. Its antigen is still unknown. The data were taken from a study of early T cells in non-severe SARS-CoV-2 infection. About the research overall: The input, bulk RNA from unsorted whole blood, was sequenced, and chains were unpaired.

Germline V gene data show CDR1 as LNHDA and CDR2 as SQIVND (reference sequence). J was trimmed by 4 bases and V by 6 bases; bases with no gene match: 7. CDR3 length: 14 residues. Unique molecular identifiers (one per individual cDNA molecule) were attached. From the 5' RACE reads, TCRdb called clonotypes with MiXCR, one entry per CDR3 protein. The sample carries tens of thousands of distinct CDR3 sequences, less than 5% recorded once. Findings of the study overall: In VDJdb matching, anti-spike CD8 responses were favored while private and CD4 specificities went missing.

Sequencing was carried out using whole blood. This clonotype was obtained from an adult who was a healthcare worker with PCR-confirmed SARS-CoV-2 infection or an uninfected control (not recorded which). This chain connects TRBV19 to TRBJ2-5; 8 bases line up with TRBD2. CDR3 loop: CASSQVSGAETQYF. The CDR3 nucleotides read TGTGCCAGTAGCCAAGTTAGCGGGGCAGAGACCCAGTACTTC.